These T cell receptor beta chains were read from a single sample in a study of PD-1 blockade in classical Hodgkin lymphoma. The table came from immunoSEQ multiplex PCR; TCRdb's copy has only in-frame clones and leaves some out. The sample shows around 23,000 clones, more than 80% of them seen only once. Material: peripheral blood mononuclear cells (PBMCs), obtained before the fourth cycle of nivolumab. These receptor sequences come from a human donor with classical Hodgkin lymphoma. Each CDR3 is given with its conserved first and last residue.

v_call	j_call	cdr3_aa
TRBV9	TRBJ2-3	CASSVGGAGRTDTQYF
TRBV5-1	TRBJ1-3	CASSLLGIGSSGNTIYF
TRBV28	TRBJ1-2	CASAPGSYGYTF
TRBV21-1	TRBJ2-4	CASTLPLAGGPTKNIQYF
TRBV29-1	TRBJ2-5	CSVRQGTQETQYF
TRBV6-5	TRBJ1-5	CASSHDTDQPQHF
TRBV28	TRBJ2-5	CASSLGDRGLETQYF
TRBV7-2	TRBJ2-3	CASSLPPVGGRTDTQYF
TRBV7-9	TRBJ2-5	CASSLLAGVQETQYF
TRBV7-3	TRBJ2-1	CASSSPGSYNEQFF
TRBV9	TRBJ1-3	CASSTLAGGNGNTIYF
TRBV30	TRBJ2-3	CAWSVASHTQYF
TRBV5-5	TRBJ1-4	CASSLVAARDRVREKLFF
TRBV11-3	TRBJ2-5	CASSLGGMETQYF
TRBV9	TRBJ2-5	CASSPGGLAGGKTQYF
TRBV30	TRBJ2-1	CAWSIGWNRGMRVNEQFF
TRBV7-6	TRBJ2-2	CASSLRQREWYTGELFF
TRBV30	TRBJ2-7	CAWTGAREQYF
TRBV7-9	TRBJ2-4	CASSSGPSANIQYF
TRBV30	TRBJ2-7	CAWSRVYEQYF
TRBV7-8	TRBJ2-3	CASSLSDQPRGGTQYF
TRBV7-3	TRBJ2-6	CASSPRRAGANVLTF
TRBV9	TRBJ2-3	CASSGTAASTDTQYF
TRBV5-1	TRBJ2-1	CASSLSSLTGGTYNEQFF
TRBV18	TRBJ2-1	CASSDGTSGSYEQFF
TRBV7-2	TRBJ1-5	CASSLKAGGSSNQPQHF
TRBV7-9	TRBJ1-2	CASSLARPDKNGYTF
TRBV11-1	TRBJ2-1	CASSLAPSGSYNEQFF
TRBV6-1	TRBJ2-3	CASSEFSAGFTDTQYF
TRBV6-5	TRBJ2-7	CASRIWASTTYEQYF
TRBV4-3	TRBJ2-1	CASSQDFSRGWLEQFF
TRBV6-5	TRBJ2-1	CASTPHGSGYNEQFF
TRBV5-1	TRBJ2-1	CASSFTGDSYNEQFF
TRBV9	TRBJ2-7	CASSVGRDYEQYF
TRBV27	TRBJ2-7	CASSFDRRYEQYF
TRBV19	TRBJ2-7	CASRIGRAGSYEQYF
TRBV2	TRBJ2-2	CASSEVGGLNTGELFF
TRBV19	TRBJ2-1	CASSILLYNEQFF
TRBV6-1	TRBJ2-1	CASSDYFGLQYNEQFF
TRBV6-5	TRBJ2-7	CASSRTDISYEQYF
TRBV5-1	TRBJ2-5	CASSYSILAGDGETQYF
TRBV5-1	TRBJ2-7	CASSLEVSREQYF
TRBV19	TRBJ2-7	CASSILVGSEQYF
TRBV7-9	TRBJ1-3	CASSLASGNTIYF
TRBV6-5	TRBJ1-5	CASSYVDGNQPQHF
TRBV7-6	TRBJ2-1	CASSLGDSTNEQFF
TRBV18	TRBJ1-6	CASSPSIQGPGGSPLHF
TRBV18	TRBJ2-1	CASSRQQGTDEQFF
TRBV27	TRBJ1-1	CASSLYGQGIEAFF